Given below is one T cell receptor beta chain in context. Its antigen is unknown. According to the study, genomic DNA was the template for TCR beta VDJ and CDR3 profiling. Each CDR3 protein is one row after TCRdb ran MiXCR on the reads. The profile shows 150,000 to 200,000 distinct CDR3 sequences, 64% of them singletons. This sample is part of a study of CD8+CD57+ T cells in acquired aplastic anemia. Study in general: Yields of DNA that came from sorted CD4+ and CD8+ cells averaged roughly 3.2 ug. Study outcomes and limitations: Under 35 was the count of CD8+ CDR3 sequences that patients shared with controls. A significant difference in CD8+ Simpson's diversity between patients and controls was not found.

Germline V gene lookup returns CDR1 SGHTA and CDR2 FQGTGA. Trimming left V 6 bases short and J 1 base short, with 21 bases between. The CDR3 runs to 18 residues. This receptor was taken from a human donor with severe aplastic anemia or a healthy control (not recorded which). This chain uses TRBV7-3 with TRBJ2-2; D not resolved. Sequenced: sorted CD4+, CD8+, or CD8+CD57+ T cells (not recorded which) from PBMCs. The CDR3, as DNA: TGTGCCAGCAGTACCCATTTTTGGGAAATAGTGAACACCGGGGAGCTGTTTTTT. Amino acid sequence: CASSTHFWEIVNTGELFF. The whole variable domain, remainder taken from reference TRBV7-3 and TRBJ2-2, is GAGVSQTPSNKVTEKGKYVELRCDPISGHTALYWYRQSLGQGPEFLIYFQGTGAADDSGLPNDRFFAVRPEGSVSTLKIQRTERGDSAVYLCASSTHFWEIVNTGELFFGEGSRLTVL.